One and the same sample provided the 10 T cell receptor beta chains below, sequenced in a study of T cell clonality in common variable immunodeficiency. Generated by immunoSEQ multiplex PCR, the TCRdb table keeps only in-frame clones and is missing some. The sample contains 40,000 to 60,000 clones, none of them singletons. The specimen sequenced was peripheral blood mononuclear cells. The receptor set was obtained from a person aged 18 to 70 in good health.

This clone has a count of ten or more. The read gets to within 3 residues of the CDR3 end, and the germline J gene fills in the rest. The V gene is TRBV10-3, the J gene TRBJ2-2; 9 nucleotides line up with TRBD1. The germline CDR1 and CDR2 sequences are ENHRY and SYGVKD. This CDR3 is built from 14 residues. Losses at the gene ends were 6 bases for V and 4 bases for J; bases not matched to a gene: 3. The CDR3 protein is CAIRTGGGTGELFF. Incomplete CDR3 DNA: TGTGCCATCAGAACAGGGGGCGGCACCGGGGAG.

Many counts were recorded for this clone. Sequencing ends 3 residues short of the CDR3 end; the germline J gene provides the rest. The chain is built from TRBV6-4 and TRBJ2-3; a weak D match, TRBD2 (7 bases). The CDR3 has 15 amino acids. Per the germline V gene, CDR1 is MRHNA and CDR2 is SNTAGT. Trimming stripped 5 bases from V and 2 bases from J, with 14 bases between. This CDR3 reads CASSLGGGHTDTQYF. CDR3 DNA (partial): TGTGCCAGCAGTCTTGGGGGGGGGCACACAGATACG.

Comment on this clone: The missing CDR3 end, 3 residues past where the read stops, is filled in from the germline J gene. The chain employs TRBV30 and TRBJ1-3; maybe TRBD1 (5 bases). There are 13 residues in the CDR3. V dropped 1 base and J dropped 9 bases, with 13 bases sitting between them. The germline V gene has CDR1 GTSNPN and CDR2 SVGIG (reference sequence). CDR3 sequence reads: CAWSGQLQGTIYF. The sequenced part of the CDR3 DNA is TGTGCCTGGAGTGGACAGTTGCAGGGCACC.

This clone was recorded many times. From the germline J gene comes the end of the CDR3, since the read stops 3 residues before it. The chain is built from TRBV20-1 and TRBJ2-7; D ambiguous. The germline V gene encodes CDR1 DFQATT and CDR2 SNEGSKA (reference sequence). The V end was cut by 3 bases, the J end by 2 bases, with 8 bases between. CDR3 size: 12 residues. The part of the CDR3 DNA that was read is TGCAGTGCTAGTCCCCAAACCTACGAG. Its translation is CSASPQTYE. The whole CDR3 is CSASPQTYEQYF.

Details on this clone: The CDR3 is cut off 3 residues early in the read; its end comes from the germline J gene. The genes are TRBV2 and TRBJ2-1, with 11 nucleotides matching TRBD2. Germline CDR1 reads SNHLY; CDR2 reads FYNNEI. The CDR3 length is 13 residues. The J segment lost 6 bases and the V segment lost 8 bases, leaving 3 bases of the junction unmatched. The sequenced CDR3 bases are TGTGCCAGCTCCACTAGCGGGAGCAATGAG. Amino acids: CASSTSGSNE. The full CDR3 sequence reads CASSTSGSNEQFF. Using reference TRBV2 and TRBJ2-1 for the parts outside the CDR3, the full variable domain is EPEVTQTPSHQVTQMGQEVILRCVPISNHLYFYWYRQILGQKVEFLVSFYNNEISEKSEIFDDQFSVERPDGSNFTLKIRSTKLEDSAMYFCASSTSGSNEQFFGPGTRLTVL.

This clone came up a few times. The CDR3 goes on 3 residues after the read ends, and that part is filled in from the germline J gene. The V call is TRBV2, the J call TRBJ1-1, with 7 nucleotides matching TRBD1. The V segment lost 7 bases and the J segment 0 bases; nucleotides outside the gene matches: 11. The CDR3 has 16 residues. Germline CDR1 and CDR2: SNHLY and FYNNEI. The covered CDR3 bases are TGTGCCAGCACCAGTCCGGACAGGCTAATGAACACTGAA. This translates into CASTSPDRLMNTE. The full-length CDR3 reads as CASTSPDRLMNTEAFF.

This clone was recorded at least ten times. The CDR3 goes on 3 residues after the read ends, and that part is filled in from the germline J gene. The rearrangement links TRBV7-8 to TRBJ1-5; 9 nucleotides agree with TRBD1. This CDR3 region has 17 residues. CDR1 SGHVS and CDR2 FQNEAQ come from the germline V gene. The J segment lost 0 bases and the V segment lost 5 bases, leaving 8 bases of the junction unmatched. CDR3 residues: CASSRWTGENSNQPQHF. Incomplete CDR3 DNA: TGTGCCAGCAGCAGGTGGACAGGGGAAAATAGCAATCAGCCC.

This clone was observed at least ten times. The CDR3 protein is CSARSRLAGPPSAKNIQYF. Partial CDR3 DNA: TGCAGTGCTAGATCACGACTAGCGGGACCCCCCTCAGCCAAAAACATT. The V call is TRBV20-1, the J call TRBJ2-4; TRBD2 aligns across 11 bases. The CDR3 end falls 3 residues outside the read, so it is completed with the germline J gene. Germline CDR1 DFQATT, CDR2 SNEGSKA (reference sequence). The CDR3 sequence is 19 residues long. Trimming took 2 bases from V and 0 from J; bases not matched to a gene: 12.

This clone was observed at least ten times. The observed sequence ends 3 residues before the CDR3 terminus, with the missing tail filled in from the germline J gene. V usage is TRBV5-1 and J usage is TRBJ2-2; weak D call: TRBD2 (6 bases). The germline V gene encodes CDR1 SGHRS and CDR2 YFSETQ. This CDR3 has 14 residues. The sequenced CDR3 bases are TGCGCCAGCAGCTTGGGGGGCAGGGACTCACCG. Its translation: CASSLGGRDSP. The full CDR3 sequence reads CASSLGGRDSPLFF.

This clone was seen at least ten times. Incomplete CDR3 DNA: TGCGCCAGCAGCCAAGGGGCGTTTGAAAAG. This sequence encodes CASSQGAFEK. The entire CDR3 sequence reads CASSQGAFEKLFF. The chain has TRBV4-1 and TRBJ2-2; no clear D gene. Read coverage stops 3 residues before the CDR3 terminus; the germline J gene supplies the remainder. This CDR3 spans 13 amino acids. The V gene's germline CDR1 is MGHRA and CDR2 YSYEKL.